This TCR beta chain was obtained from a study of beta chain features in type 1 diabetes. This CDR3 spans 15 amino acids. Deletions cut 6 bases from V and 1 base from J, with 14 bases between. From germline, CDR1 is SEHNR and CDR2 FQNEAQ (reference sequence). Expressed TCRB transcripts were sequenced after all isolated RNA was converted to cDNA. About 3.5 million reads, on average, came from each naive, central memory and regulatory T cell sample. The data were produced by immunoSEQ multiplex PCR, yet TCRdb's version contains in-frame clones alone and is incomplete. Seen here are some 330,000 clones, roughly 12% observed once, and the top ten hold 0.008% to 0.011%. This clone was detected a few times. As yet, its antigen is unknown. Study-level results: There was a moderate but significant shortening of TCRB CDR3s in all four CD4+ subsets of Type 1 diabetes patients. The question left open here concerned HLA type influencing TCRB rearrangement.

Stem cell-like memory, regulatory, central memory and naive CD4+ cells were sorted via CD45RO/CCR7/CD25/CD127/CD95/CD27. The chain employs TRBV7-9 and TRBJ2-3; D might be TRBD2 (6 bases). This clonotype originated in a woman aged 18-29 years with type 1 diabetes. Sequencing used naive CD4+ T cells from blood. CDR3 protein: CASSLTERGTDTQYF. CDR3 sequence (DNA): TGTGCCAGCAGTCTCACCGAGCGGGGCACAGATACGCAGTATTTT.